This note documents a single TCR beta chain sequence. This entry is derived from a study of blood T cell repertoires in COVID-19. The CDR3 has 15 residues. Germline values: CDR1 SQVTM, CDR2 ANQGSEA. Generated by immunoSEQ multiplex PCR, the TCRdb table keeps only in-frame clones and is missing some. Here the sample spans roughly 160,000 clones, less than 90% being singletons. Material for sequencing was peripheral blood. The source of this sequence is a man aged 55 to 70 with acute or convalescent COVID-19. J is TRBJ1-4 and V is TRBV29-1; 7 nucleotides line up with TRBD1. CDR3 sequence (DNA): TGCTCCGGGGCAGGGGGGTCAGAAACTAATGAAAAACTGTTTTTT. This sequence encodes CSGAGGSETNEKLFF.